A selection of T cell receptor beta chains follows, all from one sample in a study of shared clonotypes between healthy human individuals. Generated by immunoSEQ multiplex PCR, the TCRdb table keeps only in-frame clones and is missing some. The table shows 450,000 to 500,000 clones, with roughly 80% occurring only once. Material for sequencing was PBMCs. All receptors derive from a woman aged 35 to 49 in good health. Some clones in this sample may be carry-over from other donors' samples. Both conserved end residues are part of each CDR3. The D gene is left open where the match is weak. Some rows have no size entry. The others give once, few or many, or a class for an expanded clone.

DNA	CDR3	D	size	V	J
TGCGCCAGCAGCTTGGCCGGGACTAGCACAGATACGCAGTATTTT	CASSLAGTSTDTQYF	-	-	TRBV5-1	TRBJ2-3
TGTGCCTGGAGTAACGGTCGGGTACCCAGAGGGAATCAGCCCCAGCATTTT	CAWSNGRVPRGNQPQHF	-	-	TRBV30	TRBJ1-5
TGTGCCAGCAGCTCCCGGGACAGGTGGGAGACCCAGTACTTC	CASSSRDRWETQYF	TRBD1	-	TRBV13	TRBJ2-5
TGTGCCAGCAGTTTAGGGCTCAACGAGCAGTACTTC	CASSLGLNEQYF	-	-	TRBV28	TRBJ2-7
TGTGCCAGCCGCCGGGGCCAAGAAATAGCCAAAAACATTCAGTACTTC	CASRRGQEIAKNIQYF	-	-	TRBV6-4	TRBJ2-4
TGTGCCAGCAGCCCAGAGGGACTCCTCGGGACCCAGTACTTC	CASSPEGLLGTQYF	-	-	TRBV9	TRBJ2-5
TGTGCCAGCAGCTTGCCCCTATCTTACACTGAAGCTTTCTTT	CASSLPLSYTEAFF	-	-	TRBV5-6	TRBJ1-1
TGTGCCAGCAGCCTTACAAGGAACACTGAAGCTTTCTTT	CASSLTRNTEAFF	-	-	TRBV28	TRBJ1-1
TGTGCCAGCAGCTTGGAACAGGGGTTGGCCCAGTACTTC	CASSLEQGLAQYF	TRBD1	once	TRBV5-4	TRBJ2-5
TGCAGCATAGGGACTAGCGGGATGGGTGAGCAGTTCTTC	CSIGTSGMGEQFF	TRBD2	-	TRBV29-1	TRBJ2-1
TGTGCCAGCAGTTTCGACAGGGGGCGCTTGGAGTACTTC	CASSFDRGRLEYF	TRBD1	-	TRBV27	TRBJ2-7
TGTGCCAGCGGACAGGCCCCCTACGAGCAGTACTTC	CASGQAPYEQYF	TRBD1	-	TRBV11-2	TRBJ2-7
TGTGCCAGCTCTAGCGGGAATTTCTACGAGCAGTACTTC	CASSSGNFYEQYF	TRBD2	-	TRBV28	TRBJ2-7
TGTGCCAGCAGGCGGGGTTCAACTAATGAAAAACTGTTTTTT	CASRRGSTNEKLFF	-	-	TRBV28	TRBJ1-4
TGTGCCAGTCTACCCAGGGAGAGGGACACTGAAGCTTTCTTT	CASLPRERDTEAFF	-	-	TRBV27	TRBJ1-1
TGTGCCAGCTCACCTTCGAAAAGAACCGATTATGGCTACACCTTC	CASSPSKRTDYGYTF	-	-	TRBV18	TRBJ1-2
TGTGCCAGCAGCAGTGCGAGGGGAAGGATGAACACTGAAGCTTTCTTT	CASSSARGRMNTEAFF	-	-	TRBV7-6	TRBJ1-1
TGTGCCAGCAGTTTACCCGCGGACAGGGGGCGCGGCTACACCTTC	CASSLPADRGRGYTF	TRBD1	-	TRBV28	TRBJ1-2
TGTGCCAGCAGGCGAGGGGGGCCGGAAAAACTGTTTTTT	CASRRGGPEKLFF	-	-	TRBV7-8	TRBJ1-4
TGTGCCAGCAGTTTATATCGGGCTCAATCCTACGAGCAGTACTTC	CASSLYRAQSYEQYF	-	-	TRBV27	TRBJ2-7
TGTGCCAGCAACATACAGGGAAATTTTCAGCCCCAGCATTTT	CASNIQGNFQPQHF	-	-	TRBV6-7	TRBJ1-5
TGTGCCAGCAGAGGACTAGCGGAAAACTACGAGCAGTACTTC	CASRGLAENYEQYF	TRBD2	-	TRBV6-1	TRBJ2-7
TGTGCCAGTAACCCTAAGGGGCAGCTTGATGAAAAACTGTTTTTT	CASNPKGQLDEKLFF	-	-	TRBV19	TRBJ1-4
TGTGCCAGCAGCGTCAGGGTTGACACCGGGGAGCTGTTTTTT	CASSVRVDTGELFF	-	few	TRBV7-3	TRBJ2-2
TGCGCCAGCAGCCAAGGGTGGGCTAGCGGGCCTACAGATACGCAGTATTTT	CASSQGWASGPTDTQYF	TRBD2	once	TRBV4-1	TRBJ2-3
TGTGCCAGCAGCGCCCAGACTAGCGGGGGTTTAGATACGCAGTATTTT	CASSAQTSGGLDTQYF	TRBD2	-	TRBV9	TRBJ2-3
TGTGCCAGCAGTCGACCTAATGAAAAACTGTTTTTT	CASSRPNEKLFF	-	-	TRBV11-2	TRBJ1-4
TGTGCCAGCAGCCGGGACACAGGTCAGCCCCAGCATTTT	CASSRDTGQPQHF	-	-	TRBV7-9	TRBJ1-5
TGTGCCAGCAGCCCAACCGGGACAGGGAGTTCTTTCTTT	CASSPTGTGSSFF	TRBD1	many	TRBV7-9	TRBJ1-1
TGTGCCAGCACCGGGACTAGCGGGATGGTTAGTTACAATGAGCAGTTCTTC	CASTGTSGMVSYNEQFF	TRBD2	-	TRBV11-2	TRBJ2-1
TGTGCCAGCAGTCTGCCCAGCGGTATCTACGAGCAGTACTTC	CASSLPSGIYEQYF	-	-	TRBV28	TRBJ2-7
TGCAGCGTTGGACTAGCGGGGACCTACGAGCAGTACTTC	CSVGLAGTYEQYF	TRBD2	few	TRBV29-1	TRBJ2-7
TGTGCCACCAGCAGAGGGCCCAGCAGCGATGAGCAGTTCTTC	CATSRGPSSDEQFF	-	-	TRBV15	TRBJ2-1
TGTGCCAGCAGCCAGACAGGGAACGGCTACACCTTC	CASSQTGNGYTF	TRBD1	-	TRBV28	TRBJ1-2
TGTGCCAGTAGTCTCGGGACCCGGAGAGATACGCAGTATTTT	CASSLGTRRDTQYF	-	-	TRBV19	TRBJ2-3
TGTGCCAGCAGCCAACCCGGACTAGGCGAGCAGTACTTC	CASSQPGLGEQYF	TRBD2	-	TRBV4-2	TRBJ2-7
TGTGCCAGCAGCCCCGGGGTGGGAGAAGTAGATACGCAGTATTTT	CASSPGVGEVDTQYF	-	few	TRBV7-9	TRBJ2-3
TGTGCCAGCAGCCCTAGCTTCGGGGCCAACGTCCTGACTTTC	CASSPSFGANVLTF	-	-	TRBV6-4	TRBJ2-6
TGTGCCAGCAGTGAACTGGGGGGCTTGCGACTAGCGGGAGTCAGAGAGACCCAGTACTTC	CASSELGGLRLAGVRETQYF	TRBD2	-	TRBV6-1	TRBJ2-5
TGTGCCAGCAGCCACTTAGGGTCTGGGGTCATGTCAGGGGAGACCCAGTACTTC	CASSHLGSGVMSGETQYF	-	-	TRBV7-9	TRBJ2-5
TGTGCCAGCAGTGATTTATGGGCGGACAACTATGGCTACACCTTC	CASSDLWADNYGYTF	-	-	TRBV6-1	TRBJ1-2
TGTGCCAGCAGCTCCGGTAGAGGCCGTACGGAGACCCAGTACTTC	CASSSGRGRTETQYF	-	-	TRBV11-3	TRBJ2-5